Listed here are 20 T cell receptor beta chains from one sample, sequenced in a study of T cells after yellow fever vaccination. TCRdb itself ran the 5' RACE reads through MiXCR, one entry per CDR3 protein. The data show hundreds of thousands of distinct CDR3 sequences, with around an eighth seen just once and about 15% held by the top ten. The sample in question was PBMCs, obtained on the day of the yellow fever booster vaccination. These receptors all stem from a man aged 25-45 years who received the YFV17D yellow fever vaccine.

This clonotype was counted a few times. The chain uses TRBV9 and TRBJ2-7; TRBD2 aligns across 7 bases. The CDR3 extends over 15 amino acids. V was pared by 1 base and J by 1 base, with 5 bases of the junction left unmatched. Germline V CDR1 and CDR2: SGDLS, YYNGEE. The CDR3 sequence: CASSVTPAGSYEQYF. Here the CDR3 DNA reads TGTGCCAGCAGCGTAACTCCAGCGGGGTCCTACGAGCAGTACTTC.

V and J are TRBV5-1 and TRBJ2-1, with TRBD2 matching over 14 bases. This CDR3 contains 15 residues. CDR1 and CDR2 (germline): SGHRS, YFSETQ. Trimming at V came to 2 bases and at J to 15 bases, leaving 10 bases not matched to a gene. CDR3 amino acids: CASSLGGLAGEVPFF. In DNA, the CDR3 is TGCGCCAGCAGCTTAGGGGGACTAGCGGGAGAGGTTCCGTTCTTC.

The CDR3 region is CASSYGITDTDTQYF. The CDR3 bases are TGTGCCAGCAGTTACGGTATAACCGACACAGATACGCAGTATTTT. This sequence joins TRBV6-5 and TRBJ2-3; no clear D. V lost 2 bases to trimming and J lost 2 bases, with 11 bases between them. Germline assignment: CDR1 MNHEY and CDR2 SVGAGI. There are 15 residues in the CDR3.

The table lists this clonotype with a few counts. This sequence joins TRBV29-1 and TRBJ2-7, with D possibly TRBD2 on 6 matching bases. Trimming took off 2 bases at V and 1 base at J, with 6 bases between the two ends. Germline CDR1 reads SQVTM; CDR2 reads ANQGSEA. The CDR3 extends over 12 amino acids. The CDR3 DNA is TGCAGCGTTGAAAGCGGGTCCTACGAGCAGTACTTC. Translating it yields CSVESGSYEQYF.

This clonotype has a handful of counts. The chain employs TRBV12-3 or TRBV12-4 and TRBJ2-5, with D unresolved. CDR3 length: 13 residues. The ends were cut back, 3 bases at V and 1 base at J, with 6 bases in the middle. CDR3 sequence (DNA): TGTGCCAGCAGTTTTCAGATCCAAGAGACCCAGTACTTC. It yields the protein CASSFQIQETQYF.

This clonotype came up a few times. This chain joins TRBV29-1 and TRBJ2-3; D not certain. Germline values: CDR1 SQVTM, CDR2 ANQGSEA. V lost 5 bases, J lost 2 bases, and 17 bases lay in between. The CDR3 loop spans 15 amino acids. This CDR3 reads CSVFSGRFNTDTQYF. The CDR3 DNA follows: TGCAGCGTTTTCTCTGGCCGTTTTAACACAGATACGCAGTATTTT.

CDR3 sequence: CASSPGTGLGQETQYF. CDR3 in DNA: TGTGCCAGCAGCCCTGGGACCGGGTTGGGCCAAGAGACCCAGTACTTC. This sequence joins TRBV5-4 and TRBJ2-5; D tentatively fits TRBD1 or TRBD2 (5 bases each). V was cut by 4 bases and J by 1 base, with 17 bases left in between. CDR1 and CDR2 from the germline V gene are SGHNT and YYREEE (reference sequence). CDR3 length: 16 residues. Filled out from reference TRBV5-4 and TRBJ2-5, the complete variable domain reads ETGVTQSPTHLIKTRGQQVTLRCSSQSGHNTVSWYQQALGQGPQFIFQYYREEENGRGNFPPRFSGLQFPNYSSELNVNALELDDSALYLCASSPGTGLGQETQYFGPGTRLLVL.

This clonotype was detected only a few times. The V and J genes are TRBV29-1 and TRBJ2-3; perhaps TRBD2 as D (6 bases). The V end lost 6 bases, the J end lost 8 bases, and 12 bases lay between the germline ends. Germline values: CDR1 SQVTM, CDR2 ANQGSEA. The CDR3 has 11 amino acids. The CDR3: CSVSMRGTQYF. The CDR3 DNA sequence: TGCAGCGTCAGCATGCGGGGTACGCAGTATTTT.

The chain joins TRBV12-3 or TRBV12-4 to TRBJ2-3; 8 positions agree with TRBD2. This CDR3 is built from 15 residues. The trim removed 5 bases at V and 10 bases at J, leaving 14 bases unmatched. The CDR3 loop is CASSPPSGYRGAQYF. Written as DNA, the CDR3 is TGTGCCAGCAGTCCTCCTAGCGGGTATAGAGGTGCGCAGTATTTT.

This clonotype was counted between two and nine times. The V gene is TRBV20-1, the J gene TRBJ2-7; tentative D call: TRBD1 (6 bases). The germline CDR1 and CDR2 sequences are DFQATT and SNEGSKA (reference sequence). V was shortened by 2 bases and J by 4 bases, with 12 bases between the two germline ends. This CDR3 is 13 amino acids long. CDR3 loop: CSARRGQSYEQYF. The CDR3 nucleotides are TGCAGTGCTAGACGCGGACAGTCTTACGAGCAGTACTTC.

The chain links TRBV15 to TRBJ1-3; perhaps TRBD1 as D (5 bases). Germline CDR1 is LNHNV and CDR2 is YYDKDF (reference sequence). V gave up 5 bases and J gave up 8 bases, with 10 bases separating them. This CDR3 has 12 residues. DNA of the CDR3: TGTGCCACCAGCCAACAGGCGGACACCATATATTTT. Translation: CATSQQADTIYF.

This clonotype was detected a few times. This sequence joins TRBV4-3 and TRBJ1-1, with D hard to call. This CDR3 comprises 16 residues. Trimming cost V 0 bases and J 1 base, with 12 bases left between them. From germline, CDR1 is LGHNA and CDR2 YSLEER. The CDR3 region is CASSQDRVRSNTEAFF. CDR3 in DNA: TGCGCCAGCAGCCAAGATCGGGTCAGATCGAACACTGAAGCTTTCTTT.

This chain joins TRBV11-2 and TRBJ2-5, with 10 bases identical to TRBD1. The germline gives CDR1 SGHAT, CDR2 FQNNGV. V lost 5 bases, J lost 6 bases, and 6 bases stayed unmatched. CDR3 size: 14 residues. CDR3 DNA sequence: TGTGCCAGCAGCCTACCGGGACAGGGGAAGACCCAGTACTTC. Its translation: CASSLPGQGKTQYF.

This clonotype was detected a few times. The rearrangement uses TRBV7-3 and TRBJ2-1; a possible D gene is TRBD1 (6 bases). V shed 3 bases and J shed 1 base, with 10 bases lying between them. This CDR3 region has 15 residues. Looked up from germline, CDR1 is SGHTA and CDR2 is FQGTGA. The CDR3: CASSLTGDSYNEQFF. The CDR3 coding sequence is TGTGCCAGCAGCTTGACAGGTGATTCCTACAATGAGCAGTTCTTC. The variable domain in full, with the rest retrieved from reference TRBV7-3 and TRBJ2-1, is GAGVSQTPSNKVTEKGKYVELRCDPISGHTALYWYRQSLGQGPEFLIYFQGTGAADDSGLPNDRFFAVRPEGSVSTLKIQRTERGDSAVYLCASSLTGDSYNEQFFGPGTRLTVL.

At least ten counts were recorded for this clonotype. The chain carries TRBV29-1 and TRBJ2-3, with TRBD2 identical over 10 bases. Germline CDR1 and CDR2: SQVTM and ANQGSEA. J was trimmed by 4 bases and V by 8 bases; bases with no gene match: 12. CDR3 length: 15 residues. CDR3 loop: CSYPQREGGPDTQYF. The CDR3 DNA follows: TGCAGCTACCCCCAGCGGGAGGGGGGGCCAGATACGCAGTATTTT.

This clonotype was detected a few times. This sequence joins TRBV28 and TRBJ1-4; no definite D call. V gave up 7 bases and J gave up 7 bases, with 16 bases separating them. This CDR3 spans 14 amino acids. The germline CDR1 and CDR2 sequences are MDHEN and SYDVKM. The CDR3: CASNRKVESEKLFF. As DNA, the CDR3 is TGTGCCAGCAACCGTAAGGTGGAGAGTGAAAAACTGTTTTTT.

This clonotype has only a few counts. The J gene is TRBJ2-7, the V gene TRBV11-2; D not certain. CDR1 is SGHAT, CDR2 FQNNGV, per germline. V was pared by 2 bases and J by 7 bases, with 18 bases between. The CDR3 extends over 15 amino acids. CDR3 sequence reads: CASSLLKGRDGEQYF. The CDR3 DNA sequence: TGTGCCAGCAGCTTACTTAAAGGGCGCGACGGGGAGCAGTACTTC.

This clonotype was seen a handful of times. The J gene is TRBJ2-5, the V gene TRBV9; TRBD2 might be the D (6 bases). Germline V gene lookup returns CDR1 SGDLS and CDR2 YYNGEE. This CDR3 comprises 14 residues. Trimming left V 4 bases short and J 5 bases short, with 15 bases between. CDR3 loop: CASSPWDSEETQYF. In DNA form, the CDR3 reads TGTGCCAGCAGCCCCTGGGACTCGGAGGAGACCCAGTACTTC. The full variable domain, its missing parts supplied by reference TRBV9 and TRBJ2-5, is DSGVTQTPKHLITATGQRVTLRCSPRSGDLSVYWYQQSLDQGLQFLIQYYNGEERAKGNILERFSAQQFPDLHSELNLSSLELGDSALYFCASSPWDSEETQYFGPGTRLLVL.

This clonotype has a single count. The V and J genes are TRBV20-1 and TRBJ2-3, with 14 bases aligning to TRBD2. V shed 5 bases, J shed 5 bases, and the junction held 6 bases outside the gene matches. The CDR3 has 15 amino acids. Germline CDR1 and CDR2: DFQATT and SNEGSKA (reference sequence). The CDR3 sequence is CSAPGLAGVIDTQYF. Written as DNA, the CDR3 is TGCAGTGCTCCGGGACTAGCGGGAGTAATAGATACGCAGTATTTT.

This clonotype was counted many times. This chain links TRBV7-6 with TRBJ2-1; D possibly matches TRBD1 or TRBD2 (6 bases each). The CDR3 is made up of 14 amino acids. Trimming removed 5 bases from V and 6 bases from J, with 14 bases in between. CDR1 SGHVS and CDR2 FNYEAQ come from the germline V gene. This chain's CDR3 is CASSSGGGRNEQFF. In DNA, the CDR3 is TGTGCCAGCAGCAGCGGTGGGGGGCGCAATGAGCAGTTCTTC. Filled out from reference TRBV7-6 and TRBJ2-1, the complete variable domain reads GAGVSQSPRYKVTKRGQDVALRCDPISGHVSLYWYRQALGQGPEFLTYFNYEAQQDKSGLPNDRFSAERPEGSISTLTIQRTEQRDSAMYRCASSSGGGRNEQFFGPGTRLTVL.